The rows below give T cell receptor beta chains drawn from one sample of a study of long-term antiretroviral therapy in people with HIV. The assay was immunoSEQ multiplex PCR, and TCRdb's table has in-frame clones only and misses some. The repertoire has 30,000 to 35,000 clones, roughly three quarters of them found once; the top ten carry roughly 8.2%. The sample in question was unsorted PBMCs, obtained 3.1 years after starting antiretroviral therapy. The source of these receptors is a woman aged 45-65 years with HIV. Both conserved end residues are part of each CDR3. D genes are given only for firm matches. Clone size is not always given. Where it is, it says once, few, many or a class for expanded clones.

CDR3aa: CASSKKTGVDQPQHF
CDR3nt: TGTGCCAGCAGCAAAAAGACGGGGGTGGATCAGCCCCAGCATTTT
abundance: NA
j_gene: TRBJ1-5
d_gene: NA
v_gene: TRBV21-1

CDR3aa: CATLPGTGGAEAFF
CDR3nt: TGTGCCACCTTGCCGGGGACAGGGGGGGCTGAAGCTTTCTTT
abundance: NA
j_gene: TRBJ1-1
d_gene: TRBD1
v_gene: TRBV15

CDR3aa: CASSQDHGIQETQYF
CDR3nt: TGTGCCAGCAGCCAAGATCACGGCATACAAGAGACCCAGTACTTC
abundance: NA
j_gene: TRBJ2-5
d_gene: NA
v_gene: TRBV14

CDR3aa: CASRDPNGREKLFF
CDR3nt: TGTGCCAGCAGAGACCCCAATGGGCGTGAAAAACTGTTTTTT
abundance: NA
j_gene: TRBJ1-4
d_gene: NA
v_gene: TRBV25-1

CDR3aa: CASSSSRGRGTGFF
CDR3nt: TGTGCCAGCAGCTCCTCCAGGGGGCGCGGTACGGGGTTCTTC
abundance: NA
j_gene: TRBJ2-1
d_gene: TRBD1
v_gene: TRBV28

CDR3aa: CASSLSKQGGGAPLHF
CDR3nt: TGCGCCAGCAGCCTCTCAAAACAGGGGGGGGGTGCACCCCTCCACTTT
abundance: NA
j_gene: TRBJ1-6
d_gene: TRBD1
v_gene: TRBV4-1

CDR3aa: CAISAGASYNSPLHF
CDR3nt: TGCGCCATCTCGGCTGGGGCTTCGTATAATTCACCCCTCCACTTT
abundance: once
j_gene: TRBJ1-6
d_gene: NA
v_gene: TRBV4-1

CDR3aa: CASSPGSGELFF
CDR3nt: TGTGCCAGCAGCCCGGGGTCCGGGGAGCTGTTTTTT
abundance: medium-sized
j_gene: TRBJ2-2
d_gene: NA
v_gene: TRBV7-3

CDR3aa: CASSSGPAYYGYTF
CDR3nt: TGTGCCAGCTCCTCTGGACCCGCGTACTATGGCTACACCTTC
abundance: few
j_gene: TRBJ1-2
d_gene: NA
v_gene: TRBV18

CDR3aa: CAISEWGLTDTQYF
CDR3nt: TGTGCCATCAGTGAGTGGGGCCTCACAGATACGCAGTATTTT
abundance: once
j_gene: TRBJ2-3
d_gene: NA
v_gene: TRBV10-3

CDR3aa: CASSKAPRGYF
CDR3nt: TGTGCCAGCAGCAAAGCTCCAAGGGGGTACTTC
abundance: few
j_gene: TRBJ2-7
d_gene: NA
v_gene: TRBV21-1

CDR3aa: CASTRNRGGNTEAFF
CDR3nt: TGTGCCAGCACCAGAAACAGGGGTGGGAACACTGAAGCTTTCTTT
abundance: once
j_gene: TRBJ1-1
d_gene: TRBD1
v_gene: TRBV2

CDR3aa: CASGPISGSYNEQFF
CDR3nt: TGTGCTAGTGGTCCGATCTCGGGCTCCTACAATGAGCAGTTCTTC
abundance: NA
j_gene: TRBJ2-1
d_gene: NA
v_gene: TRBV12-5

CDR3aa: CASSPRRDRGLVEQFF
CDR3nt: TGTGCCAGCAGCCCCCGCCGGGACAGGGGGCTTGTTGAGCAGTTCTTC
abundance: once
j_gene: TRBJ2-1
d_gene: TRBD1
v_gene: TRBV7-9

CDR3aa: CASSLSRGQGYGYTF
CDR3nt: TGTGCCAGCAGTTTATCCAGGGGGCAGGGCTATGGCTACACCTTC
abundance: NA
j_gene: TRBJ1-2
d_gene: TRBD1
v_gene: TRBV27

CDR3aa: CASSLKDTQYF
CDR3nt: TGTGCCAGCAGCTTAAAAGATACGCAGTATTTT
abundance: NA
j_gene: TRBJ2-3
d_gene: NA
v_gene: TRBV13

CDR3aa: CASSLVTGTGNTIYF
CDR3nt: TGCGCCAGCAGCTTGGTAACAGGGACTGGAAACACCATATATTTT
abundance: NA
j_gene: TRBJ1-3
d_gene: NA
v_gene: TRBV5-1

CDR3aa: CASSLVAGGRETQYF
CDR3nt: TGTGCCAGCAGCTTAGTCGCAGGGGGTCGGGAGACCCAGTACTTC
abundance: NA
j_gene: TRBJ2-5
d_gene: TRBD1
v_gene: TRBV11-2

CDR3aa: CASSPSFGAESSYEQYF
CDR3nt: TGTGCCAGCAGCCCCAGTTTCGGGGCGGAAAGCTCCTACGAGCAGTACTTC
abundance: NA
j_gene: TRBJ2-7
d_gene: NA
v_gene: TRBV13

CDR3aa: CASRGMGLQETQYF
CDR3nt: TGTGCCAGTAGGGGTATGGGACTACAAGAGACCCAGTACTTC
abundance: few
j_gene: TRBJ2-5
d_gene: TRBD2
v_gene: TRBV19

CDR3aa: CASGSFTDTQYF
CDR3nt: TGTGCCAGCGGGAGTTTCACAGATACGCAGTATTTT
abundance: NA
j_gene: TRBJ2-3
d_gene: NA
v_gene: TRBV27

CDR3aa: CASSQTGLTYGYTF
CDR3nt: TGCGCCAGCAGCCAAACAGGGTTAACCTATGGCTACACCTTC
abundance: NA
j_gene: TRBJ1-2
d_gene: NA
v_gene: TRBV4-1

CDR3aa: CASSPLGRGPQHF
CDR3nt: TGTGCCAGCAGCCCATTGGGGCGGGGGCCCCAGCATTTT
abundance: NA
j_gene: TRBJ1-5
d_gene: NA
v_gene: TRBV5-6

CDR3aa: CASSLGGIRTEAFF
CDR3nt: TGTGCCAGCAGCTTAGGGGGTATCAGGACTGAAGCTTTCTTT
abundance: NA
j_gene: TRBJ1-1
d_gene: NA
v_gene: TRBV7-2

CDR3aa: CASGAGNHAEQFF
CDR3nt: TGTGCCAGCGGGGCGGGGAACCACGCTGAGCAGTTCTTC
abundance: once
j_gene: TRBJ2-1
d_gene: NA
v_gene: TRBV9

CDR3aa: CASSYENGNSPLHF
CDR3nt: TGTGCCAGCAGTTACGAGAACGGTAATTCACCCCTCCACTTT
abundance: few
j_gene: TRBJ1-6
d_gene: NA
v_gene: TRBV6-6

CDR3aa: CASSLLYASEKLFF
CDR3nt: TGCGCCAGCAGCCTTTTGTATGCGTCGGAAAAACTGTTTTTT
abundance: NA
j_gene: TRBJ1-4
d_gene: NA
v_gene: TRBV5-1

CDR3aa: CASRDTLSYEQYF
CDR3nt: TGTGCCAGCAGAGACACCCTCTCCTACGAGCAGTACTTC
abundance: NA
j_gene: TRBJ2-7
d_gene: NA
v_gene: TRBV27

CDR3aa: CASSRLLAADTQYF
CDR3nt: TGTGCCAGCAGCCGCCTTCTAGCTGCAGATACGCAGTATTTT
abundance: once
j_gene: TRBJ2-3
d_gene: NA
v_gene: TRBV7-9

CDR3aa: CAISSSGGEETQYF
CDR3nt: TGTGCCATCAGTTCTAGCGGGGGCGAAGAGACCCAGTACTTC
abundance: NA
j_gene: TRBJ2-5
d_gene: TRBD2
v_gene: TRBV10-3

CDR3aa: CASTSGTQGTDTQYF
CDR3nt: TGTGCCAGCACCTCCGGGACCCAAGGCACAGATACGCAGTATTTT
abundance: NA
j_gene: TRBJ2-3
d_gene: NA
v_gene: TRBV6-5

CDR3aa: CASSRTGTETNEKLFF
CDR3nt: TGTGCCAGTAGTAGGACAGGAACTGAGACTAATGAAAAACTGTTTTTT
abundance: NA
j_gene: TRBJ1-4
d_gene: TRBD1
v_gene: TRBV19

CDR3aa: CAWRDRQGWADTQYF
CDR3nt: TGTGCCTGGAGGGATCGACAGGGGTGGGCAGATACGCAGTATTTT
abundance: NA
j_gene: TRBJ2-3
d_gene: TRBD1
v_gene: TRBV30

CDR3aa: CASSPTSGGQTQYF
CDR3nt: TGTGCCAGCAGCCCGACTAGCGGGGGACAGACCCAGTACTTC
abundance: NA
j_gene: TRBJ2-5
d_gene: TRBD2
v_gene: TRBV7-7

CDR3aa: CASSLGNTEAFF
CDR3nt: TGTGCCAGCAGTTTAGGGAACACTGAAGCTTTCTTT
abundance: NA
j_gene: TRBJ1-1
d_gene: NA
v_gene: TRBV28

CDR3aa: CASSPGQRTDTQYF
CDR3nt: TGTGCCAGCTCTCCAGGCCAACGCACAGATACGCAGTATTTT
abundance: NA
j_gene: TRBJ2-3
d_gene: NA
v_gene: TRBV7-9

CDR3aa: CASSFRTGDPSYEQYF
CDR3nt: TGTGCCAGCAGCTTCAGGACAGGGGATCCCTCCTACGAGCAGTACTTC
abundance: medium-sized
j_gene: TRBJ2-7
d_gene: TRBD1
v_gene: TRBV7-9

CDR3aa: CASSLAGTSGAYEQYF
CDR3nt: TGCGCCAGCAGCTTGGCCGGGACTAGCGGGGCCTACGAGCAGTACTTC
abundance: once
j_gene: TRBJ2-7
d_gene: TRBD2
v_gene: TRBV5-1

CDR3aa: CASSRTRGGQETQYF
CDR3nt: TGTGCCAGCAGCCGAACCCGAGGTGGACAAGAGACCCAGTACTTC
abundance: NA
j_gene: TRBJ2-5
d_gene: NA
v_gene: TRBV4-2

CDR3aa: CAWNSGGPATGELFF
CDR3nt: TGTGCCTGGAACTCGGGAGGGCCGGCCACCGGGGAGCTGTTTTTT
abundance: NA
j_gene: TRBJ2-2
d_gene: TRBD2
v_gene: TRBV30

CDR3aa: CASSIPRNSPLHF
CDR3nt: TGTGCCAGTAGTATACCAAGGAATTCACCCCTCCACTTT
abundance: few
j_gene: TRBJ1-6
d_gene: NA
v_gene: TRBV19

CDR3aa: CASSTAGGPREQFF
CDR3nt: TGTGCCAGCAGTACAGCGGGGGGGCCTCGAGAGCAGTTCTTC
abundance: NA
j_gene: TRBJ2-1
d_gene: TRBD2
v_gene: TRBV9

CDR3aa: CASSLVVWEQFF
CDR3nt: TGTGCCAGCAGCTTAGTTGTTTGGGAGCAGTTCTTC
abundance: NA
j_gene: TRBJ2-1
d_gene: NA
v_gene: TRBV7-9

CDR3aa: CASSQDPRIGEETQYF
CDR3nt: TGCGCCAGCAGCCAAGACCCGAGGATCGGGGAAGAGACCCAGTACTTC
abundance: NA
j_gene: TRBJ2-5
d_gene: NA
v_gene: TRBV4-1

CDR3aa: CASSPPQGAGYGYTF
CDR3nt: TGTGCCAGCAGCCCACCACAGGGGGCTGGCTATGGCTACACCTTC
abundance: NA
j_gene: TRBJ1-2
d_gene: NA
v_gene: TRBV21-1

CDR3aa: CASSLGQTLMNQPQHF
CDR3nt: TGTGCCAGCAGCTTGGGACAAACGTTAATGAATCAGCCCCAGCATTTT
abundance: NA
j_gene: TRBJ1-5
d_gene: NA
v_gene: TRBV5-5

CDR3aa: CASSRGDGYTF
CDR3nt: TGTGCCAGCAGCCGGGGTGATGGCTACACCTTC
abundance: once
j_gene: TRBJ1-2
d_gene: NA
v_gene: TRBV7-3

CDR3aa: CASSLVRDGTQYF
CDR3nt: TGTGCCAGCAGCTTAGTACGGGACGGTACGCAGTATTTT
abundance: NA
j_gene: TRBJ2-3
d_gene: NA
v_gene: TRBV7-9

CDR3aa: CASRDRNTEAFF
CDR3nt: TGTGCCAGCAGAGACAGGAACACTGAAGCTTTCTTT
abundance: once
j_gene: TRBJ1-1
d_gene: NA
v_gene: TRBV6-5

CDR3aa: CASSLLAGDFSYEQYF
CDR3nt: TGTGCCAGCAGCCTCCTAGCGGGGGATTTCTCCTACGAGCAGTACTTC
abundance: NA
j_gene: TRBJ2-7
d_gene: TRBD2
v_gene: TRBV14

CDR3aa: CASSYGQLNTEAFF
CDR3nt: TGTGCCAGCAGTTACGGTCAGTTGAACACTGAAGCTTTCTTT
abundance: NA
j_gene: TRBJ1-1
d_gene: NA
v_gene: TRBV6-5

CDR3aa: CASSPPLEATQYF
CDR3nt: TGTGCCAGCTCACCGCCCCTAGAGGCGACCCAGTACTTC
abundance: NA
j_gene: TRBJ2-5
d_gene: NA
v_gene: TRBV18

CDR3aa: CATRAVAGANVLTF
CDR3nt: TGTGCCACCAGAGCGGTTGCTGGGGCCAACGTCCTGACTTTC
abundance: NA
j_gene: TRBJ2-6
d_gene: NA
v_gene: TRBV19

CDR3aa: CASSLAGGYNEQFF
CDR3nt: TGTGCCAGCAGTCTCGCGGGGGGATACAATGAGCAGTTCTTC
abundance: NA
j_gene: TRBJ2-1
d_gene: TRBD2
v_gene: TRBV27

CDR3aa: CASSNDRATREKLFF
CDR3nt: TGTGCCAGCAGCAATGACCGGGCCACACGGGAAAAACTGTTTTTT
abundance: NA
j_gene: TRBJ1-4
d_gene: NA
v_gene: TRBV6-6

CDR3aa: CSVGQFGGTDTQYF
CDR3nt: TGCAGCGTTGGACAGTTTGGGGGGACAGATACGCAGTATTTT
abundance: NA
j_gene: TRBJ2-3
d_gene: NA
v_gene: TRBV29-1

CDR3aa: CASRAGRDRSYGYTF
CDR3nt: TGTGCCAGCAGGGCCGGCCGGGACAGGAGCTATGGCTACACCTTC
abundance: NA
j_gene: TRBJ1-2
d_gene: TRBD1
v_gene: TRBV7-2

CDR3aa: CASSLNGGAYGPDTQYF
CDR3nt: TGTGCCAGCAGCTTAAACGGGGGGGCCTATGGCCCAGATACGCAGTATTTT
abundance: few
j_gene: TRBJ2-3
d_gene: TRBD2
v_gene: TRBV7-3

CDR3aa: CAIRGNEQFF
CDR3nt: TGTGCCATACGCGGCAATGAGCAGTTCTTC
abundance: NA
j_gene: TRBJ2-1
d_gene: NA
v_gene: TRBV11-2